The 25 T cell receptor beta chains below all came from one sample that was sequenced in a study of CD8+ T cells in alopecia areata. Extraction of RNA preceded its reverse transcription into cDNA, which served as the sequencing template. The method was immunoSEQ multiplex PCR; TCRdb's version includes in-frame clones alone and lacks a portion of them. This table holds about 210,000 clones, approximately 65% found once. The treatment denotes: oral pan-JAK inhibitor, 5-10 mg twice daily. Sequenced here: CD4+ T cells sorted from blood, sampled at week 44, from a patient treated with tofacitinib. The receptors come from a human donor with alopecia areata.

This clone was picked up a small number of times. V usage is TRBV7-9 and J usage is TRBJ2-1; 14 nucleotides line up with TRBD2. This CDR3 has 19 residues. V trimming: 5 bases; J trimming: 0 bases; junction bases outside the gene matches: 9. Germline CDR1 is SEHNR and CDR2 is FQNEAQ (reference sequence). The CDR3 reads CASSLRLAGGISSYNEQFF. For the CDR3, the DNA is TGTGCCAGCAGCCTCCGACTAGCGGGGGGGATTAGCTCCTACAATGAGCAGTTCTTC.

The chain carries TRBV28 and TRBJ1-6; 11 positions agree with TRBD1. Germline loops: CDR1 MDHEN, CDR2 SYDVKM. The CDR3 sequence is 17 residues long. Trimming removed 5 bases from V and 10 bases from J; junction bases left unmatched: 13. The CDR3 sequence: CASSPYIGTGGDSPLHF. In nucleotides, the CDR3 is TGTGCCAGCAGTCCATACATCGGGACAGGGGGAGACTCACCCCTCCACTTT.

In nucleotides, the CDR3 is TGTGCCTGGAGTGTACAGGGGGTTCGCGGCTACACCTTC. Translated: CAWSVQGVRGYTF. This rearrangement joins TRBV30 to TRBJ1-2; 8 bases are shared with TRBD1. The V segment lost 0 bases and the J segment 8 bases; nucleotides outside the gene matches: 5. CDR3 length: 13 residues. Germline-derived CDR1 and CDR2 are GTSNPN and SVGIG (reference sequence).

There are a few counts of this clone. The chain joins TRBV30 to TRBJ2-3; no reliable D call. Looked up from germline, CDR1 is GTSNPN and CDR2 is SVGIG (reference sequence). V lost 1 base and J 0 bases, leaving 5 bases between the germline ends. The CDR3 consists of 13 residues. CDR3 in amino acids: CAWSEASTDTQYF. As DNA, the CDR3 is TGTGCCTGGAGTGAAGCGAGCACAGATACGCAGTATTTT. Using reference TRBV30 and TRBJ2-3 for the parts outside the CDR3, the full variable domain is SQTIHQWPATLVQPVGSPLSLECTVEGTSNPNLYWYRQAAGRGLQLLFYSVGIGQISSEVPQNLSASRPQDRQFILSSKKLLLSDSGFYLCAWSEASTDTQYFGPGTRLTVL.

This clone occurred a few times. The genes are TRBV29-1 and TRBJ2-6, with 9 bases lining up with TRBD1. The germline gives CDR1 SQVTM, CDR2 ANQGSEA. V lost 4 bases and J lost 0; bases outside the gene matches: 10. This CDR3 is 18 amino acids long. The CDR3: CSVGSGQGPLSGANVLTF. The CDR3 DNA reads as TGCAGCGTTGGGTCCGGACAGGGGCCCCTCTCTGGGGCCAACGTCCTGACTTTC.

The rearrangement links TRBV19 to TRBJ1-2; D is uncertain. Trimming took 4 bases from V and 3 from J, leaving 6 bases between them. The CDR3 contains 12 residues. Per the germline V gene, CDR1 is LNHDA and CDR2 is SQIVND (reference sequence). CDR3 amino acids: CASSREDYGYTF. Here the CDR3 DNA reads TGTGCCAGTAGTAGGGAAGACTATGGCTACACCTTC.

CDR3 region: CASSLEGERGNYGYTF. The CDR3 DNA sequence: TGCGCCAGCAGCTTGGAAGGGGAGAGGGGTAACTATGGCTACACCTTC. The chain uses TRBV5-1 and TRBJ1-2; D may be TRBD1 (5 bases). The V and J ends lost 0 bases and 1 base respectively, with 13 bases between them. Germline CDR1 SGHRS, CDR2 YFSETQ. CDR3 length: 16 residues.

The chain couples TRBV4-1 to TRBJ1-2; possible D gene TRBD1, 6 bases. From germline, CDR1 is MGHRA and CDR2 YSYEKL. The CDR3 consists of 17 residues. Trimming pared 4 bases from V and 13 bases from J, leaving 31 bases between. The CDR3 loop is CASSPGGVGTPDRSVTF. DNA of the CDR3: TGCGCCAGCAGCCCAGGCGGTGTAGGGACACCGGACCGGTCGGTCACCTTC.

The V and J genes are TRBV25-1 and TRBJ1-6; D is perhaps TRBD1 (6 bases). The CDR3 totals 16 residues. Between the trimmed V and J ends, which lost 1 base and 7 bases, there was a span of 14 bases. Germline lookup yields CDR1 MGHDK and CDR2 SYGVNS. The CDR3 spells CASSESGITGNSPLHF. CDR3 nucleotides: TGTGCCAGCAGTGAATCAGGGATTACAGGGAATTCACCCCTCCACTTT.

The CDR3 DNA is TGTGCCAGCAGCGTATTAGAAGATGAGCAGTTCTTC. The encoded protein is CASSVLEDEQFF. The J gene is TRBJ2-1, the V gene TRBV9, with unresolved D. Germline assignment: CDR1 SGDLS and CDR2 YYNGEE. This CDR3 is 12 amino acids long. The V and J ends lost 1 base and 8 bases respectively, with 7 bases between them.

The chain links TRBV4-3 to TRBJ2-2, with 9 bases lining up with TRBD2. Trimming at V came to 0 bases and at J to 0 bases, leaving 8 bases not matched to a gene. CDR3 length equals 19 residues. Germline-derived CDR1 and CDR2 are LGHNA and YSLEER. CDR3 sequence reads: CASSQDLLAGVANTGELFF. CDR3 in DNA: TGCGCCAGCAGCCAAGATCTATTAGCGGGGGTTGCGAACACCGGGGAGCTGTTTTTT.

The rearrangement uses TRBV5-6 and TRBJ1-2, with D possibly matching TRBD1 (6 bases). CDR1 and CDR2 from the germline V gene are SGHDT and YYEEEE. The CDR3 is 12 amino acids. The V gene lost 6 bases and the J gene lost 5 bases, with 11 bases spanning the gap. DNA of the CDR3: TGTGCCAGCATGTCAGGGGAGTATGGCTACACCTTC. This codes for CASMSGEYGYTF.

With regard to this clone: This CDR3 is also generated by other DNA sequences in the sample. The DNA for the CDR3 is TGCGCCAGCAGCTTGCAAGGGGAGACCCAGTACTTC. Amino acid sequence: CASSLQGETQYF. This sequence joins TRBV5-1 and TRBJ2-5, with unresolved D. Trimming pared 1 base from V and 5 bases from J, leaving 6 bases between. The CDR3 runs 12 residues. In germline, CDR1 is SGHRS, CDR2 YFSETQ.

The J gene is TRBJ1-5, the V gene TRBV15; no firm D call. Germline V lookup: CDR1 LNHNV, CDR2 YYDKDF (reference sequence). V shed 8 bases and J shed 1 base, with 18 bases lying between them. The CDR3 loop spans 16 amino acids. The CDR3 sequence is CATSGGGFASNQPQHF. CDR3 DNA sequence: TGTGCCACCTCGGGAGGAGGATTTGCGAGCAATCAGCCCCAGCATTTT.

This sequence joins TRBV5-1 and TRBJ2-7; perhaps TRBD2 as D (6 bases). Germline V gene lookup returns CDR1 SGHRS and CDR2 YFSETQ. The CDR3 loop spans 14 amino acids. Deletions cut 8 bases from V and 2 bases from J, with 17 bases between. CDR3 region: CASAWAPGAYEQYF. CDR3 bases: TGCGCCAGTGCCTGGGCGCCGGGGGCCTACGAGCAGTACTTC.

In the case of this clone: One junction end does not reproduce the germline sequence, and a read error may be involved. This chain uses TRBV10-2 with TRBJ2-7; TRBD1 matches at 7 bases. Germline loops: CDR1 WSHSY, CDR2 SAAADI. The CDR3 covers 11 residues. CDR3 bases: TGCGCCAGCAGTGTACAGGGGCTGCTCGAGTTC. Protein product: CASSVQGLLEF.

The CDR3 DNA reads TGCGCCAGCAGCAAGCCCCAGGGTGTCGGGGAGACCCAGTACTTC. Its translation is CASSKPQGVGETQYF. V and J are TRBV5-1 and TRBJ2-5; TRBD1 might be the D (5 bases). This CDR3 is built from 15 residues. The germline V gene encodes CDR1 SGHRS and CDR2 YFSETQ. Trimming removed 4 bases at V and 5 bases at J, with 18 bases between.

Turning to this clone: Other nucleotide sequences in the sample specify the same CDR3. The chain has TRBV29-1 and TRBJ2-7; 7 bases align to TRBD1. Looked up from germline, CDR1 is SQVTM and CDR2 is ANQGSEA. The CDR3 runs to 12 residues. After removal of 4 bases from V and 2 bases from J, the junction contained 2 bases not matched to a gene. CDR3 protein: CSVGTGAYEQYF. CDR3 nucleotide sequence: TGCAGCGTTGGAACAGGGGCCTACGAGCAGTACTTC.

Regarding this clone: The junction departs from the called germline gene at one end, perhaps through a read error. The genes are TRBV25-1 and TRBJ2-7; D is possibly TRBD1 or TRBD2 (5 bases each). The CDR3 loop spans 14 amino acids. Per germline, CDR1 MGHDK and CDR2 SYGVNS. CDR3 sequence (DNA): TGTGCCAGGAGTGGGCGAGGGGACTCCTACGAGCAGTACTTC. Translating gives CARSGRGDSYEQYF.

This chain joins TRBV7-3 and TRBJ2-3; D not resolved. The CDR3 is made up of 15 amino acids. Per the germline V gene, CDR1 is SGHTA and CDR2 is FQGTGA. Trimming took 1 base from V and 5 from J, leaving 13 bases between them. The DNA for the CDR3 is TGTGCCAGCAGCTTAATGTCTAATGGGAAAGATACGCAGTATTTT. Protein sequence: CASSLMSNGKDTQYF.

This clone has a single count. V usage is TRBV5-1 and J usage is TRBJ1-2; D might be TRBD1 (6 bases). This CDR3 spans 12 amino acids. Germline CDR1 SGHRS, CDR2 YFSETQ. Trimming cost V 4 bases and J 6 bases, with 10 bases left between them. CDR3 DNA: TGCGCCAGCAGCGGATCAGGGGATGGCTACACCTTC. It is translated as CASSGSGDGYTF.

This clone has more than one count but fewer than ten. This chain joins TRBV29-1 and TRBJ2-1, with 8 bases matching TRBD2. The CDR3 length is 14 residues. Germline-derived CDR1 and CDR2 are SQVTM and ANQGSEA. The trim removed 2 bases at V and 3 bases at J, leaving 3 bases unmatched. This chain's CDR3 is CSVEPSGFYNEQFF. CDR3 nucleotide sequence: TGCAGCGTTGAACCTAGCGGGTTCTACAATGAGCAGTTCTTC.

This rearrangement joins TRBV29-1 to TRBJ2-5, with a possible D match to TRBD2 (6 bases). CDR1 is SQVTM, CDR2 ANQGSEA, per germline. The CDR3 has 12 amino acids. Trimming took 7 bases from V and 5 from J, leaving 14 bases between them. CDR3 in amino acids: CSGGESGETQYF. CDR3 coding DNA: TGCAGCGGAGGCGAGAGCGGGGAGACCCAGTACTTC.

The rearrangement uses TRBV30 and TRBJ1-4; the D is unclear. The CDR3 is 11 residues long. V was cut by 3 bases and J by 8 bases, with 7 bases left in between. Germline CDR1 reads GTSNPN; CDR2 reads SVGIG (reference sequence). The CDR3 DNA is TGTGCCTGGAGCACTGACGAAAAACTGTTTTTT. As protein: CAWSTDEKLFF.

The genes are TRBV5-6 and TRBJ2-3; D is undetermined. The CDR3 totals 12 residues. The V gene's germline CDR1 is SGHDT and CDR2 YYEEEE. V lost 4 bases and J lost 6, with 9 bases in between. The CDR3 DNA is TGTGCCAGCAGCAACTACGGGGATACGCAGTATTTT. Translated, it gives CASSNYGDTQYF. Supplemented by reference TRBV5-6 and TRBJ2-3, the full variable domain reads DAGVTQSPTHLIKTRGQQVTLRCSPKSGHDTVSWYQQALGQGPQFIFQYYEEEERQRGNFPDRFSGHQFPNYSSELNVNALLLGDSALYLCASSNYGDTQYFGPGTRLTVL.